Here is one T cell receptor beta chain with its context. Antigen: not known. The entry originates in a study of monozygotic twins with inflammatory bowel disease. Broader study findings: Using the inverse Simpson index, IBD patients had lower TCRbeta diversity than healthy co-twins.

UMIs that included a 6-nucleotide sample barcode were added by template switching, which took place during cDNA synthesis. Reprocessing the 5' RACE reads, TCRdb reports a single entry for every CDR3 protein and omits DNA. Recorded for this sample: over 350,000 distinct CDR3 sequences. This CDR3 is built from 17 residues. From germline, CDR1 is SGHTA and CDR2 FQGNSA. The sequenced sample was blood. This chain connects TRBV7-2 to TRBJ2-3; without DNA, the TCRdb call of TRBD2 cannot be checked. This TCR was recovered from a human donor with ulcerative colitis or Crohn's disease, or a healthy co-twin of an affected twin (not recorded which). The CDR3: CASSLGVGGGAPDTQYF.